This TCR beta chain originates from a study of T cells after yellow fever vaccination. General study findings and limits: High-abundance clonotypes from the bulk population could contaminate FACS-sorted repertoires. Post-booster repertoires contained most primary-vaccination clones again (roughly 96% CD4, about 90% CD8). Overall, a small share of clonotypes was seen in both CD4 and CD8 compartments.

This clonotype was detected ten times or more. Its antigen remains unknown. Conversion of TCR transcripts into cDNA relied on 5'RACE template switching, which added a universal primer site and UMIs. One entry per CDR3 protein results from TCRdb running MiXCR on the 5' RACE reads. The sample lists 350,000 to 450,000 distinct CDR3 sequences; around 19% were seen once. The V end was cut by 6 bases, the J end by 5 bases, with 7 bases between. Germline V CDR1 and CDR2: MNHEY, SVGAGI. This CDR3 contains 12 residues. The origin of this receptor is a man in his late teens or twenties who received the YFV17D yellow fever vaccine. The starting material was PBMCs, obtained before the yellow fever booster vaccination. The rearrangement joins TRBV6-5 to TRBJ2-2; D remains ambiguous. The CDR3 DNA sequence: TGTGCCAGCAGCTCAGATACCGGGGAGCTGTTTTTT. Translation gives CASSSDTGELFF.